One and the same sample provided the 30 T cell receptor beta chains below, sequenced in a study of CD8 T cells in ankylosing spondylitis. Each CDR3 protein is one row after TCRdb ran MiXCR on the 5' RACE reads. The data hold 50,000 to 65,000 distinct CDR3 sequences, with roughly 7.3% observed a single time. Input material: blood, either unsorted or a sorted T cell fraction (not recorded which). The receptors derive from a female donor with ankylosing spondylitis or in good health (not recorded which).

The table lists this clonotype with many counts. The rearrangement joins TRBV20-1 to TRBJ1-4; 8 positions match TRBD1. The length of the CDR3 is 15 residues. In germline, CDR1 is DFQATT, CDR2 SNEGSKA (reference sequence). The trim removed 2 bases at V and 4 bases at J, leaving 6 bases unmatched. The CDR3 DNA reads TGCAGTGCTAGAACGGACAGGGCGATTAATGAAAAACTGTTTTTT. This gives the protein CSARTDRAINEKLFF.

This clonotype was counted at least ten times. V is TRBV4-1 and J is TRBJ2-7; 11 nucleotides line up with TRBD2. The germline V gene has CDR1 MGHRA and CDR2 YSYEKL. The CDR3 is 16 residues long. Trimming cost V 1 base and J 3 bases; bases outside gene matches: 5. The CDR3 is CASSQVPSGGNYEQYV. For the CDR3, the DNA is TGCGCCAGCAGCCAAGTTCCTAGCGGGGGGAACTACGAGCAGTACGTC.

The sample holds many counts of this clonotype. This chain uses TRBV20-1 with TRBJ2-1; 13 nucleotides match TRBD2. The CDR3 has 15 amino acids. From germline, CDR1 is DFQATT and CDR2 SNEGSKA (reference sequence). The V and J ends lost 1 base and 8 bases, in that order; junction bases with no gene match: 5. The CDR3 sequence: CSARVLAGGRYEQFF. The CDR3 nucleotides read TGCAGTGCTAGAGTACTAGCGGGGGGGCGGTATGAGCAGTTCTTC.

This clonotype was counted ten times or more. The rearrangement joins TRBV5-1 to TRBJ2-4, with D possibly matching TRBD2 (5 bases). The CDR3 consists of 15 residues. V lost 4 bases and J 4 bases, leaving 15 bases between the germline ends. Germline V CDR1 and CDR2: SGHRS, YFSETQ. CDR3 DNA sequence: TGCGCCAGCAGCACTACGCCGACTACTAAAAACATTCAGTACTTC. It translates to CASSTTPTTKNIQYF.

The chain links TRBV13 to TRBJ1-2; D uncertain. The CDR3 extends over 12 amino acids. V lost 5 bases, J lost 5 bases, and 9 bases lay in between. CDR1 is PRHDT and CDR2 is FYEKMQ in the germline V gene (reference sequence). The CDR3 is CASSPEGYGYTF. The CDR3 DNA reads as TGTGCCAGCAGCCCCGAAGGGTATGGCTACACCTTC.

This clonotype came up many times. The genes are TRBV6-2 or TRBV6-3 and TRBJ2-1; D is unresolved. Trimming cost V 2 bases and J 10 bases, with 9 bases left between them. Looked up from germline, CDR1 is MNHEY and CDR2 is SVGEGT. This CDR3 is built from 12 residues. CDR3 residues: CASSYTGWEQFF. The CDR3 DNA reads TGTGCCAGCAGTTACACGGGTTGGGAGCAGTTCTTC.

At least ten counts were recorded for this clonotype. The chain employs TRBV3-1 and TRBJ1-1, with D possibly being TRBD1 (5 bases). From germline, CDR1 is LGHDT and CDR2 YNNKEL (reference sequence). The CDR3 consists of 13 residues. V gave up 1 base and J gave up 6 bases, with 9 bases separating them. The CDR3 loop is CASSQAGPSEAFF. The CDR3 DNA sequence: TGTGCCAGCAGCCAAGCGGGACCATCTGAAGCTTTCTTT.

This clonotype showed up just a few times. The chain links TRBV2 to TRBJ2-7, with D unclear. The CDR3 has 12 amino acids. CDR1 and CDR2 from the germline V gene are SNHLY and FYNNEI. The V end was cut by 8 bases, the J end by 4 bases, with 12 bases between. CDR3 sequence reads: CASATNRYEQYV. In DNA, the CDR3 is TGTGCCAGCGCAACCAACCGGTACGAGCAGTACGTC.

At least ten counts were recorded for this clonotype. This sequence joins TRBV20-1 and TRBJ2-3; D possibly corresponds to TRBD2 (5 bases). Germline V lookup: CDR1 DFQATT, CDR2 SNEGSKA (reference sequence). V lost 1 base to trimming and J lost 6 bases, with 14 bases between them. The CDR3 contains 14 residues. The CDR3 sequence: CSARVPGFRDTQYF. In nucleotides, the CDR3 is TGCAGTGCTAGAGTCCCGGGATTCAGGGATACGCAGTATTTT.

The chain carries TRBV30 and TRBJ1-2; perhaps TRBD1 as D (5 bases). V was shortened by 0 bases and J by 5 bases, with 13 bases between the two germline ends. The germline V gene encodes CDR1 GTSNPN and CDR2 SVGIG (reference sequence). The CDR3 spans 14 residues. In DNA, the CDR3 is TGTGCCTGGAGTGTACGCCGTGCAGGGTATGGCTACACCTTC. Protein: CAWSVRRAGYGYTF.

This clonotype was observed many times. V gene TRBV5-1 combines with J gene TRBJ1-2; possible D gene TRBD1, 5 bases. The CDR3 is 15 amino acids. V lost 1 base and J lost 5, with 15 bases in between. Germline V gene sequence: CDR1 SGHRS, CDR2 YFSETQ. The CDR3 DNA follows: TGCGCCAGCAGCTTGTCGTCCGGGGCTTCGTATGGCTACACCTTC. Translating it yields CASSLSSGASYGYTF.

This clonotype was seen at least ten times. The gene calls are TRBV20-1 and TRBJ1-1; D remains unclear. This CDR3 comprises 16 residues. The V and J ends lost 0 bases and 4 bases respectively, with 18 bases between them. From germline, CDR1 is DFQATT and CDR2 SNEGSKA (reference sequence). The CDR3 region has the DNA TGCAGTGCTAGAGATCGGTGGAAGGCGGGGAGCACTGAAGCTTTCTTT. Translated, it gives CSARDRWKAGSTEAFF.

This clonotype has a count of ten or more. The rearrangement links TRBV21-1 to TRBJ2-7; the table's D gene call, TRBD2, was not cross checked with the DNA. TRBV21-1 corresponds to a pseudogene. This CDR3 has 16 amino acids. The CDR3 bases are TGTGCCAGCAGCTCCCGCCGGGAGGACAACTCCTACGAGCAGTACTTC. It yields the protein CASSSRREDNSYEQYF.

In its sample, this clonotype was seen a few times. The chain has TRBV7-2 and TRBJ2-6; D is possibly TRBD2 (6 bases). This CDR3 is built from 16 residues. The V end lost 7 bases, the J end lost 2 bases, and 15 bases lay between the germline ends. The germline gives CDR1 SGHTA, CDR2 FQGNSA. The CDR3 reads CASNSFGGTGANVLTF. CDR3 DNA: TGTGCCAGCAACTCCTTCGGGGGTACTGGGGCCAACGTCCTGACTTTC.

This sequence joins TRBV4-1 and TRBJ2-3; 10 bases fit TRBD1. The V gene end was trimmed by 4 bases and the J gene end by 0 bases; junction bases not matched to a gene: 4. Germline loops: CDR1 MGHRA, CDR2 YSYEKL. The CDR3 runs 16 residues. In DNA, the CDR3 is TGCGCCAGCAGCCCGATGGGACAGGGGAGCACAGATACGCAGTATTTT. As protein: CASSPMGQGSTDTQYF.

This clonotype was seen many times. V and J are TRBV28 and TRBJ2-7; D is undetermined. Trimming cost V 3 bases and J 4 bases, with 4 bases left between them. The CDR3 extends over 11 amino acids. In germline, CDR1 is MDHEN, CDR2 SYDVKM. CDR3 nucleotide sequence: TGTGCCAGCAGTTTGTATTACGAGCAGTACGTC. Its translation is CASSLYYEQYV.

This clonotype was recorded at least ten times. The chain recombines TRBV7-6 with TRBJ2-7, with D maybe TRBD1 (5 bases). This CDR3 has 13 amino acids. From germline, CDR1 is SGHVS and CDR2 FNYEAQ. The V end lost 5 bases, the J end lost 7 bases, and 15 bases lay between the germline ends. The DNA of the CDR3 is TGTGCCAGCAGCAGACAGCCTAAGGATGAGCAGTACTTC. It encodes CASSRQPKDEQYF.

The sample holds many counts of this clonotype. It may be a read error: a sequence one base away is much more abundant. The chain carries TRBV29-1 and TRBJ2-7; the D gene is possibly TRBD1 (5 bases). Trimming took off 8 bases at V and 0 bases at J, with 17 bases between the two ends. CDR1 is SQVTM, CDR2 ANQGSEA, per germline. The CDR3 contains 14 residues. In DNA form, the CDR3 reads TGCAGCTCGATGCCCCGAGACAGCTCCTACGAGCAGTACGTC. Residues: CSSMPRDSSYEQYV.

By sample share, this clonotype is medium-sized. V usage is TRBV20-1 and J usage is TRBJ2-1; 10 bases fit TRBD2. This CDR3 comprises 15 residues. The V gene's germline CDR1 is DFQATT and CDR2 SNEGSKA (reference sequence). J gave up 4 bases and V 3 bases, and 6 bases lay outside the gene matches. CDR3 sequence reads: CSASRELAGYNEQFF. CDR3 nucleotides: TGCAGTGCTAGCCGCGAACTAGCGGGGTACAATGAGCAGTTCTTC.

CDR3 protein: CASSFPLGRGTDTQYF. CDR3 sequence (DNA): TGTGCCAGCAGCTTCCCGTTGGGACGGGGCACAGATACGCAGTATTTT. This rearrangement joins TRBV7-2 to TRBJ2-3; D may be TRBD1 or TRBD2 (5 bases each). Looked up from germline, CDR1 is SGHTA and CDR2 is FQGNSA. Trimming took off 3 bases at V and 1 base at J, with 14 bases between the two ends. CDR3 length: 16 residues.

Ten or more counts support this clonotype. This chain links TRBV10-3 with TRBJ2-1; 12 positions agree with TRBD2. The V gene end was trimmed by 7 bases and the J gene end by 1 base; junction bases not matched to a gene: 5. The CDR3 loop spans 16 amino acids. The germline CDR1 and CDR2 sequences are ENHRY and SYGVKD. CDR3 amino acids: CAITASGGASYNEQFF. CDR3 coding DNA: TGTGCCATCACTGCTAGCGGGGGGGCTTCCTACAATGAGCAGTTCTTC.

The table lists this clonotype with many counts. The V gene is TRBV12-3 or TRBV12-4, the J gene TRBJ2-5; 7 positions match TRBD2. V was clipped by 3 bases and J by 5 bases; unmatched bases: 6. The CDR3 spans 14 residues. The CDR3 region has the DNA TGTGCCAGCAGTTTGGGGGGGGGTTTGGAGACCCAGTACTTC. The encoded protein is CASSLGGGLETQYF.

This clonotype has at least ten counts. The CDR3 region has the DNA TGCGCCAGCAGCTTGGATGGCAGCTCTGGAAACACCATATATTTT. Amino acids: CASSLDGSSGNTIYF. This chain connects TRBV5-1 to TRBJ1-3, with D hard to call. CDR1 SGHRS and CDR2 YFSETQ come from the germline V gene. CDR3 length: 15 amino acids. V lost 0 bases, J lost 0 bases, and 7 bases lay in between.

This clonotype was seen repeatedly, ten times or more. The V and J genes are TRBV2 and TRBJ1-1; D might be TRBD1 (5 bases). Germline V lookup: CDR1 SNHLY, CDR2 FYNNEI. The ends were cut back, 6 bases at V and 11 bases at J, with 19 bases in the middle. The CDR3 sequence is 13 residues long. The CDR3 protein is CASRPGTGTGAFF. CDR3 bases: TGTGCCAGCAGACCTGGGACGGGGACTGGGGCTTTCTTT.

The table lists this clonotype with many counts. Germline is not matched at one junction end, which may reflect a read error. The DNA for the CDR3 is TGTGCCAGCAGCTCGAACTATGGCTACACCTTC. Protein: CASSSNYGYTF. The J gene is TRBJ1-2, the V gene TRBV5-1, with D uncertain. The CDR3 is 11 residues long. Germline lookup yields CDR1 SGHRS and CDR2 YFSETQ.

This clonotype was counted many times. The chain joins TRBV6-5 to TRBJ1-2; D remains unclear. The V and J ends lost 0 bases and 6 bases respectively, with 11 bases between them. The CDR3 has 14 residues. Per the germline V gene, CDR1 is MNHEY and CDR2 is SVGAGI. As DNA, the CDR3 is TGTGCCAGCAGTTACTCGAGTCGGGAAGATGGCTACACCTTC. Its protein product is CASSYSSREDGYTF.

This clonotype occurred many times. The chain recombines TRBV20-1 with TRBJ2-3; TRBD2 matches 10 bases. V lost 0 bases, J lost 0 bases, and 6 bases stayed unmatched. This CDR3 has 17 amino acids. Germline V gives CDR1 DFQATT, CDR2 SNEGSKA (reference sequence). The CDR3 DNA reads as TGCAGTGCTAGAGATTGGCTAGCGGGGGCCAGCACAGATACGCAGTATTTT. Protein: CSARDWLAGASTDTQYF.

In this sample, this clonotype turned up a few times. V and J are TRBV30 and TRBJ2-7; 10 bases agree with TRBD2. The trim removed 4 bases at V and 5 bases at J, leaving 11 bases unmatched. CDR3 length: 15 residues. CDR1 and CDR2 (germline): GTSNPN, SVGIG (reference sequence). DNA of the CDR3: TGTGCCTGGAACTGGGAGGGACTAGCGAACCACGAGCAGTACTTC. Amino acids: CAWNWEGLANHEQYF.

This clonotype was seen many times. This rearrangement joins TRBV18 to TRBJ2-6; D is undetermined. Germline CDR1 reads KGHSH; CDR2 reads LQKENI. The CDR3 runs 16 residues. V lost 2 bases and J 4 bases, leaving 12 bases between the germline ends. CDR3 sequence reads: CASSPGGRSGANVLTF. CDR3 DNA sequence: TGTGCCAGCTCACCAGGCGGACGATCAGGGGCCAACGTCCTGACTTTC.

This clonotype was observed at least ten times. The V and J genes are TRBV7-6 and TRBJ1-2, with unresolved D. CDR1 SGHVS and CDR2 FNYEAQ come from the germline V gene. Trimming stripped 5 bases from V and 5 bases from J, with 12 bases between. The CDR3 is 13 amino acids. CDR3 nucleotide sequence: TGTGCCAGCAGCCCCATGGAGGAGTATGGCTACACCTTC. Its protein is CASSPMEEYGYTF.